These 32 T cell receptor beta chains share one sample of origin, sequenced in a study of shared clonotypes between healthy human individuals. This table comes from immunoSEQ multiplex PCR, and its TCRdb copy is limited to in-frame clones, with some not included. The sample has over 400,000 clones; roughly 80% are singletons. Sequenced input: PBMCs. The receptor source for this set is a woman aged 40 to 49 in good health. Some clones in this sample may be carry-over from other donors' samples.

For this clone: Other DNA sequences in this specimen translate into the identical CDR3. The CDR3 DNA is TGCGCCAGCAGTTGGGGAACTGGAGAGACCCAGTACTTC. This codes for CASSWGTGETQYF. The rearrangement joins TRBV5-1 to TRBJ2-5; D not certain. Trimming removed 5 bases from V and 4 bases from J, with 12 bases in between. The length of the CDR3 is 13 residues. CDR1 SGHRS and CDR2 YFSETQ come from the germline V gene.

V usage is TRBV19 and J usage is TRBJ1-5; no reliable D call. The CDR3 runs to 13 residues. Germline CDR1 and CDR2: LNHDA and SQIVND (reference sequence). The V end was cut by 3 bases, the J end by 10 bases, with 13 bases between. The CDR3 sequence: CASSIGSRAPQHF. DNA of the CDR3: TGTGCCAGTAGTATCGGGAGTAGGGCCCCCCAGCATTTT. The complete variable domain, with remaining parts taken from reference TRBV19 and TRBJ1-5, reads DGGITQSPKYLFRKEGQNVTLSCEQNLNHDAMYWYRQDPGQGLRLIYYSQIVNDFQKGDIAEGYSVSREKKESFPLTVTSAQKNPTAFYLCASSIGSRAPQHFGDGTRLSIL.

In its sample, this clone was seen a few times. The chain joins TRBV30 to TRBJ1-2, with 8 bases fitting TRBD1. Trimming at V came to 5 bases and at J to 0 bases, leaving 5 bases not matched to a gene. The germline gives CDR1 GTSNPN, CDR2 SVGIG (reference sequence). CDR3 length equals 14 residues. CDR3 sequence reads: CAWGRGQANYGYTF. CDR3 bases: TGTGCCTGGGGGCGGGGACAGGCTAACTATGGCTACACCTTC.

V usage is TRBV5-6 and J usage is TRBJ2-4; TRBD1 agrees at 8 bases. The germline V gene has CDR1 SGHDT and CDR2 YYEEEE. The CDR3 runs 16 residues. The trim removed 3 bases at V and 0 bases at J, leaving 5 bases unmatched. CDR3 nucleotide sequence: TGTGCCAGCAGCTGGGGACAGGACATAGCCAAAAACATTCAGTACTTC. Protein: CASSWGQDIAKNIQYF.

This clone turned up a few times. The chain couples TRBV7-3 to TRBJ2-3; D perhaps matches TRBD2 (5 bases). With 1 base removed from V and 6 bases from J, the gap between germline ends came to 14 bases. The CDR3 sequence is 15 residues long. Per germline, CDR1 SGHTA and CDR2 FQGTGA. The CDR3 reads CASSLKSGVADTQYF. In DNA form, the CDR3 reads TGTGCCAGCAGCTTAAAATCCGGGGTGGCGGATACGCAGTATTTT.

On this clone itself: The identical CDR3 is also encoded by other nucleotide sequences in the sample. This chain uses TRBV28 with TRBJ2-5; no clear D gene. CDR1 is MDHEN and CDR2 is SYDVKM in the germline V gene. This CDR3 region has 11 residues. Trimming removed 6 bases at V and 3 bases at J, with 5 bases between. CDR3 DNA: TGTGCCAGCAGCCCCAAAGAGACCCAGTACTTC. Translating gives CASSPKETQYF.

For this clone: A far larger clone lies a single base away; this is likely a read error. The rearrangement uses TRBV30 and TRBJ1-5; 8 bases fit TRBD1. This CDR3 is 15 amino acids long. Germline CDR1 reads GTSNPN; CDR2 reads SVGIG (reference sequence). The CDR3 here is CSWSPLGQGNQPQHF. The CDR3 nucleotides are TGTTCCTGGAGCCCCTTGGGACAGGGCAATCAGCCCCAGCATTTT.

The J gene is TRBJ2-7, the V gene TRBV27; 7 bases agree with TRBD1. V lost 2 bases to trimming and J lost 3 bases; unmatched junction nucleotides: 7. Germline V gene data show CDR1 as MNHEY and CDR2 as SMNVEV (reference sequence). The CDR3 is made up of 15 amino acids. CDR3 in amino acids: CASSLQWTGFYEQYF. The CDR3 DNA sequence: TGTGCCAGCAGTTTACAATGGACAGGATTCTACGAGCAGTACTTC.

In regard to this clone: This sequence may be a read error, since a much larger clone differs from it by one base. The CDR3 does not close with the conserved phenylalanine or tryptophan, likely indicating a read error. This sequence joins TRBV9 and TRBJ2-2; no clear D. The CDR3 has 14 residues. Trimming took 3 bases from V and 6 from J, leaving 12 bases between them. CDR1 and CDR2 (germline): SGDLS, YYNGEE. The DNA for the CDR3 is TGTGCCAGCAGCGCAGATTTAGCCGCCGGGGAGCTGTTTCTT. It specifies CASSADLAAGELFL.

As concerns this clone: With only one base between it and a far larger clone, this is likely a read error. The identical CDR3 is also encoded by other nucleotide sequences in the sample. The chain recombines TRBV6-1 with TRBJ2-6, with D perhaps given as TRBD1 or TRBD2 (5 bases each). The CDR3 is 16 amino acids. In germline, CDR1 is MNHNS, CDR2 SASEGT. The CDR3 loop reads CASSELDFSGANVLTF. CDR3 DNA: TGTGCCAGCAGTGAATTGGACTTCTCTGGGGCCAACGTCCTGACTTTT.

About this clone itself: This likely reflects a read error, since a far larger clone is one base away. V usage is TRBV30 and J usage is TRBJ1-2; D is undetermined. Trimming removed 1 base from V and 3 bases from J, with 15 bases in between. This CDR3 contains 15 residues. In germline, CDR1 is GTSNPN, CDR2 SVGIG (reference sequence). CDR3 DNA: TGTGCCTGGAGTGAGGTCAGGAACAAGGACTATGGCTACACCTTC. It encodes CAWSEVRNKDYGYTF.

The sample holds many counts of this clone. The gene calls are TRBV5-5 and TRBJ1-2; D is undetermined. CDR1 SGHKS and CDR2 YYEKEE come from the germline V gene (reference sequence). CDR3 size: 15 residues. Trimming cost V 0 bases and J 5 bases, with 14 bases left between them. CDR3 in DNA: TGTGCCAGCAGCTTGGCAACGATGGGTGAATATGGCTACACCTTC. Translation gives CASSLATMGEYGYTF.

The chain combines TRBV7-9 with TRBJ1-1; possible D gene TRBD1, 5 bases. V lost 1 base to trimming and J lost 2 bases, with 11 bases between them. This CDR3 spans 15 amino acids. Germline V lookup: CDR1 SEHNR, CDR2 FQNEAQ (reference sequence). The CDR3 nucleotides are TGTGCCAGCAGCTTAGGCGGGGCCGCTAACACTGAAGCTTTCTTT. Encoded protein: CASSLGGAANTEAFF.

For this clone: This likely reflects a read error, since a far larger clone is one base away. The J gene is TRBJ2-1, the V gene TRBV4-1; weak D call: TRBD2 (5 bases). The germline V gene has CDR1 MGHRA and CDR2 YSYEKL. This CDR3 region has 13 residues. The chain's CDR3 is CTSSEGLYNEQFF. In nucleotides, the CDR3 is TGCACCAGCAGCGAGGGCCTTTACAATGAGCAGTTCTTC.

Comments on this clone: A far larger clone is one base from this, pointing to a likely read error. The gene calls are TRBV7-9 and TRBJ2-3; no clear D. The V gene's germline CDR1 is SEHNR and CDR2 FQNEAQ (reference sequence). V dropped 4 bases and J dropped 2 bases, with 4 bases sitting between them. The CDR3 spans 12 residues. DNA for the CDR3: TGTGCCAGCAGCTCGAACACAGATACGCAGTATTTT. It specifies CASSSNTDTQYF. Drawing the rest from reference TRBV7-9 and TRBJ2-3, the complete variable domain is DTGVSQNPRHKITKRGQNVTFRCDPISEHNRLYWYRQTLGQGPEFLTYFQNEAQLEKSRLLSDRFSAERPKGSFSTLEIQRTEQGDSAMYLCASSSNTDTQYFGPGTRLTVL.

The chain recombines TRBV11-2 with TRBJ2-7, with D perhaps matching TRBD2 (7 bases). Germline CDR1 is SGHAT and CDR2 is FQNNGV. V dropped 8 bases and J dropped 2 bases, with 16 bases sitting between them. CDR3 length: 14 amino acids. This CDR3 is CASGRDTPPYEQYF. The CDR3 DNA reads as TGTGCCAGCGGGAGGGACACACCGCCCTACGAGCAGTACTTC.

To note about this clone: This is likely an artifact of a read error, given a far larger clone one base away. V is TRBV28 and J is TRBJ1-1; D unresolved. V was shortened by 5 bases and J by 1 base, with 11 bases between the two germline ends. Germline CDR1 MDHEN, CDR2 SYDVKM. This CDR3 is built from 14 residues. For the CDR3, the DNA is TGTGCCAGCAGTAGCTCAGTGGGGAACACTGAAGCTTTCTTT. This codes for CASSSSVGNTEAFF.

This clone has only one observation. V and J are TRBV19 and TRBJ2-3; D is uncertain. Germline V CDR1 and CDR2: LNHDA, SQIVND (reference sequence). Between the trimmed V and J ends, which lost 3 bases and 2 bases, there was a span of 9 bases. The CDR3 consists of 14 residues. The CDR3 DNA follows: TGTGCCAGTAGTATGGCATTTATCACAGATACGCAGTATTTT. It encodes CASSMAFITDTQYF.

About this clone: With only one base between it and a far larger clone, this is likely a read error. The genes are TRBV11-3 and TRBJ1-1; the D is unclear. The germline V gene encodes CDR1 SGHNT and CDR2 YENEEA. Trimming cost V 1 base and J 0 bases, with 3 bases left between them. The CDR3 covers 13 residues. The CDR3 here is CASSLGVNTEAFF. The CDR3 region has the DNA TGTGCCAGCAGCTTAGGGGTGAACACTGAAGCTTTCTTT.

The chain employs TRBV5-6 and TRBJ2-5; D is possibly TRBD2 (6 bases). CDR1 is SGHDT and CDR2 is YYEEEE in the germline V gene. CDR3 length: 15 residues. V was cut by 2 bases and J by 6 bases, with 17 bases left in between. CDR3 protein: CASSFRAPGRKTQYF. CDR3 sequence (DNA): TGTGCCAGCAGCTTTAGGGCACCTGGGAGGAAGACCCAGTACTTC.

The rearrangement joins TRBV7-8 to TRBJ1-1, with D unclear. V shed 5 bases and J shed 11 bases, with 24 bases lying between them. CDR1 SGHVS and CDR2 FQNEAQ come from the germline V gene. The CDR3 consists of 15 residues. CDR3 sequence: CASSPQSIAGNEAFF. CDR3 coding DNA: TGTGCCAGCAGCCCGCAGTCCATCGCGGGTAACGAGGCTTTCTTT.

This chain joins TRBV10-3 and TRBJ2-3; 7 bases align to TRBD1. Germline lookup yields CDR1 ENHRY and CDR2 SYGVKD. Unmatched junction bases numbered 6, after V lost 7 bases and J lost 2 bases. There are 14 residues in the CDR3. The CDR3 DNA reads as TGTGCCATCACTCCGGGACAGCCCACAGATACGCAGTATTTT. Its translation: CAITPGQPTDTQYF.

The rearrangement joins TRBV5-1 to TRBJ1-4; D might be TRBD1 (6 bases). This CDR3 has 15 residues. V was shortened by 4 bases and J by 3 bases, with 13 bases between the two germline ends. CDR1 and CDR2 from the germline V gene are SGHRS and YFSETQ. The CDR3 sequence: CASSRGAAANEKLFF. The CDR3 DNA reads TGCGCCAGCAGCAGGGGGGCCGCGGCTAATGAAAAACTGTTTTTT.

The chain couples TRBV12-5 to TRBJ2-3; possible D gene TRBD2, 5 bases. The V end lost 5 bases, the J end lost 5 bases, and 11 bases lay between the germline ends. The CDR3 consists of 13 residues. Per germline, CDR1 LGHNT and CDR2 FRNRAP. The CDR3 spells CASGPGMGDTQYF. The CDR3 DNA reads TGTGCTAGTGGTCCGGGGATGGGAGATACGCAGTATTTT.

CDR3 sequence reads: CASSANGGERLGEQYF. For the CDR3, the DNA is TGTGCCAGCAGCGCAAATGGGGGGGAAAGATTGGGCGAGCAGTACTTC. This chain joins TRBV28 and TRBJ2-7; 7 bases are shared with TRBD2. Trimming took 6 bases from V and 6 from J; bases not matched to a gene: 17. The V gene's germline CDR1 is MDHEN and CDR2 SYDVKM. This CDR3 spans 16 amino acids.

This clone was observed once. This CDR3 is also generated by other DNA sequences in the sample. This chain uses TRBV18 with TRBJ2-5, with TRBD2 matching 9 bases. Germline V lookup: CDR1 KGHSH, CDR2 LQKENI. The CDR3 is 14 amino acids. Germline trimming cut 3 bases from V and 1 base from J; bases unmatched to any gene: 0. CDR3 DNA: TGTGCCAGCTCACCGACTAGCGGCCAAGAGACCCAGTACTTC. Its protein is CASSPTSGQETQYF.

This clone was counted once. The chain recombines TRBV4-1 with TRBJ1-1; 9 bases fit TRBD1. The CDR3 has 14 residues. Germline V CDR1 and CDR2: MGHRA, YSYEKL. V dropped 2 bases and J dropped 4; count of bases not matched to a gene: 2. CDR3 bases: TGCGCCAGCAGCCAAACAGGGGGCCGCACTGAAGCTTTCTTT. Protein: CASSQTGGRTEAFF.

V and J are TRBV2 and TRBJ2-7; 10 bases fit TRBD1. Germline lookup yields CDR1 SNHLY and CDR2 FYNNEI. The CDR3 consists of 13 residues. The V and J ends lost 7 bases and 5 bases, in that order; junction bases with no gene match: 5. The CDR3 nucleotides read TGTGCCAGCACGGGACAGGGGATCGACGAGCAGTACTTC. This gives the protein CASTGQGIDEQYF. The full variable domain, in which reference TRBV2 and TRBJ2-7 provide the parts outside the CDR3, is EPEVTQTPSHQVTQMGQEVILRCVPISNHLYFYWYRQILGQKVEFLVSFYNNEISEKSEIFDDQFSVERPDGSNFTLKIRSTKLEDSAMYFCASTGQGIDEQYFGPGTRLTVT.

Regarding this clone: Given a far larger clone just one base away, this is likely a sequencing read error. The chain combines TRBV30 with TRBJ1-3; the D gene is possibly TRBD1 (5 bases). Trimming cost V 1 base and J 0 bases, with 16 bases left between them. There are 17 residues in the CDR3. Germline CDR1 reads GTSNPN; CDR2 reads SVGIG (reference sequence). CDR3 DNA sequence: TGTGCCTGGAGTGCTAGGGGTCGGTATATCTCTGGAAACACCATATATTTT. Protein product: CAWSARGRYISGNTIYF.

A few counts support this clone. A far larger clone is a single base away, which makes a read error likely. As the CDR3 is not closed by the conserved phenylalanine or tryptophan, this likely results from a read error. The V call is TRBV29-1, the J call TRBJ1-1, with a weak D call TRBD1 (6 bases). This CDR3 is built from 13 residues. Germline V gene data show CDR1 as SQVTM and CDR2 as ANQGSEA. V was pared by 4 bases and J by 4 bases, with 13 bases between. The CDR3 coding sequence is TGCAGCGTTGCACAGGGCAGCGGCACTGAAGCTTTCCTT. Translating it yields CSVAQGSGTEAFL.

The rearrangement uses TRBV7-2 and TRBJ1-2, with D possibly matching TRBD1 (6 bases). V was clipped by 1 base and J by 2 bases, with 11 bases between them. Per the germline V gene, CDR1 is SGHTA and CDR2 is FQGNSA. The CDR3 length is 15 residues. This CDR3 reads CASSLGQGTNYGYTF. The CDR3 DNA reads TGTGCCAGCAGCTTAGGGCAGGGGACGAACTATGGCTACACCTTC.

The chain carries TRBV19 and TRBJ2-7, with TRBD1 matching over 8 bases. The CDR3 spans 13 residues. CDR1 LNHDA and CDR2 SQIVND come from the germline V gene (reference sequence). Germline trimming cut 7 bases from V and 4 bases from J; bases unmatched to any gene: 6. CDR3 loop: CASKGQGLYEQYF. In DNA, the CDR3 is TGTGCCAGTAAAGGACAGGGATTGTACGAGCAGTACTTC. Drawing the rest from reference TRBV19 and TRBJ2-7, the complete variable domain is DGGITQSPKYLFRKEGQNVTLSCEQNLNHDAMYWYRQDPGQGLRLIYYSQIVNDFQKGDIAEGYSVSREKKESFPLTVTSAQKNPTAFYLCASKGQGLYEQYFGPGTRLTVT.